This TCR beta chain originates from a study of response to subunit inactivated influenza vaccine. Findings and caveats of the study: Authors suggested each seasonal influenza vaccination recruits few new T cells.

TCRdb re-derived calls from the RT-PCR reads in MiXCR, one entry per CDR3 protein. Of approximately 200,000 distinct CDR3 sequences in the sample, approximately 15% were seen once. This clonotype was recorded a few times. Its antigen is currently unknown. The germline V and J ends were trimmed by 6 bases and 2 bases, with 11 bases remaining between them. The germline gives CDR1 SGHAT, CDR2 FQNNGV. The CDR3 covers 14 residues. This receptor was taken from a man between 45 and 60 years old who received an inactivated influenza vaccine. The chain couples TRBV11-2 to TRBJ2-1, with D tentatively TRBD2 (6 bases). The starting material was CD8+ T cells sorted from PBMCs, obtained roughly 5 days after vaccination. In DNA, the CDR3 is TGTGCCAGCAGGCCGCCGGGAGCCTACAATGAGCAGTTCTTC. This encodes CASRPPGAYNEQFF.